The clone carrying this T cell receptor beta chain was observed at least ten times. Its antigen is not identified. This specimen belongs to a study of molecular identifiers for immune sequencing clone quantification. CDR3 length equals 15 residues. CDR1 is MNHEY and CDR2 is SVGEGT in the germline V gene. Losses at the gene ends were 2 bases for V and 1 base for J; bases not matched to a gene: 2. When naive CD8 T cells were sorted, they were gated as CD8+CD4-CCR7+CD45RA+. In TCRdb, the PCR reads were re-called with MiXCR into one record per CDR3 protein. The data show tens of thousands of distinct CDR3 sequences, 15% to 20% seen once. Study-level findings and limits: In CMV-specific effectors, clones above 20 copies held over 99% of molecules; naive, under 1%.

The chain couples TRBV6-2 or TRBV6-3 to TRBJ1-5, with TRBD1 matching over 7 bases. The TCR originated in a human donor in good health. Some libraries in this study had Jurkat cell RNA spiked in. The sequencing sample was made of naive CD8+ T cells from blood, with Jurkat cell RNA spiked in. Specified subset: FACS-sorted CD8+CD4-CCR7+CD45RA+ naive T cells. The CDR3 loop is CASSYKGASNQPQHF. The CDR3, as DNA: TGTGCCAGCAGTTACAAGGGGGCCAGCAATCAGCCCCAGCATTTT.